The rows below give T cell receptor beta chains drawn from one sample of a study of T cell repertoires in cytomegalovirus infection. These TCRs are of unknown antigen specificity. Via MiXCR, TCRdb re-called the reads, giving one row per CDR3 protein. The top ten clones hold 53% of a sample with roughly 46,000 distinct CDR3 sequences, around 18% of them seen once. Sequences were derived from CD8+ T cells from cultured PBMCs, sampled from culture after CMV antigen stimulation. These receptor sequences come from a human donor in good health (CMV status not recorded). Some clones in this sample may be carry-over from other donors' samples. CDR3s include the opening cysteine and the closing phenylalanine or tryptophan. D genes are given only for firm matches. Size is stated for part of the rows, as once, few or many counts, or as a class when the clone is expanded.

j_gene | d_gene | abundance | v_gene | CDR3nt | CDR3aa
TRBJ2-7 | - | many | TRBV20-1 | TGCAGTGCTAGAGATACTTACGAGCAGTACTTC | CSARDTYEQYF
TRBJ1-5 | - | many | TRBV19 | TGTGCCAGTAGTATGGGGGTGATCCTGGCCCAGCATTTT | CASSMGVILAQHF
TRBJ1-5 | - | many | TRBV4-2 | TGTGCCAGCAGCCAAGATGGGACCCCTAGGGGCAATCAGCCCCAGCATTTT | CASSQDGTPRGNQPQHF
TRBJ2-7 | TRBD2 | medium-sized | TRBV27 | TGTGCCAGCAGTTTATCGGGGACTAGCGACCCGAGCGACGAGCAGTACTTC | CASSLSGTSDPSDEQYF
TRBJ2-1 | - | - | TRBV11-2 | TGTGCCAGCAGCTTAGGGCCCAGCTCCTACAATGAGCAGTTCTTC | CASSLGPSSYNEQFF
TRBJ2-3 | - | - | TRBV30 | TGTGCCTGGAGCATTATAAGCACAGATACGCAGTATTTT | CAWSIISTDTQYF
TRBJ1-6 | - | many | TRBV10-2 | TGCGCCAGCAGTGAGTCGAGCAAATCACCCCTCCACTTT | CASSESSKSPLHF
TRBJ2-7 | - | - | TRBV9 | TGTGCCAGCAGCGTAGGGCAGGTAGGGATATACGAGCAGTACTTC | CASSVGQVGIYEQYF
TRBJ2-2 | TRBD2 | - | TRBV27 | TGTGCCACCCGCGGGGGGTCGTACACCGGGGAGCTGTTTTTT | CATRGGSYTGELFF
TRBJ1-5 | TRBD1 | - | TRBV30 | TGTGCCTGGGGAACAGGGGGCAGTCAGCCCCAGCATTTT | CAWGTGGSQPQHF
TRBJ2-2 | - | many | TRBV7-6 | TGTGCTAGCAGCCGCACTGTAGCCGGGGAGCTGTTTTTT | CASSRTVAGELFF
TRBJ1-1 | - | - | TRBV9 | TGTACCAGCAGCGTTGGGGGAGGGATTAATGAAGCTTTCTTT | CTSSVGGGINEAFF
TRBJ2-7 | TRBD1 | - | TRBV7-3 | TGTGCCAGCAGCCATAGAACCGAGACAGGGAGCTCCTACGAGCAGTACTTC | CASSHRTETGSSYEQYF
TRBJ2-7 | - | - | TRBV6-5 | TGTGCCAGCACCCCCGGTTCTTGGGCGGCCGACCACTACGAGCAGTACTTC | CASTPGSWAADHYEQYF
TRBJ2-3 | - | many | TRBV7-9 | TGTGCCAGCGAGGGCAGGACTTTTAGCACAGATACGCAGTATTTT | CASEGRTFSTDTQYF
TRBJ2-1 | TRBD2 | many | TRBV5-1 | TGCGCCAGCAGCTTCGGACTAGCGGGGGGGCTAACGAACAATGAGCAGTTCTTC | CASSFGLAGGLTNNEQFF
TRBJ1-2 | TRBD1 | many | TRBV12-3/TRBV12-4 | TGTGCCAGCACTTTTGGGACAGGAGACTACACCTTC | CASTFGTGDYTF
TRBJ2-1 | TRBD1 | few | TRBV5-1 | TGCGCCAGCAGCTCTGAGGACAGGTCTTACAATGAGCAGTTCTTC | CASSSEDRSYNEQFF
TRBJ1-1 | - | many | TRBV20-1 | TGCAGTGCTAGACCCGGAGCAGCAATGAACACTGAAGCTTTCTTT | CSARPGAAMNTEAFF
TRBJ2-3 | TRBD2 | few | TRBV6-2/TRBV6-3 | TGTGCCAGCAGGGCTCCCGGGACTAGCATTCAAACGCAGTATTTT | CASRAPGTSIQTQYF
TRBJ2-2 | - | many | TRBV12-3/TRBV12-4 | TGTGCCAGCAGTCAGGGTTCCGGGGAGCTGTTTTTT | CASSQGSGELFF
TRBJ2-7 | - | many | TRBV6-1 | TGTGCCAGCAGTGAGGGAGCTCTCCAACCCTACGAGCAGTACTTC | CASSEGALQPYEQYF
TRBJ2-5 | - | many | TRBV7-2 | TGTGCCAGCAGCAACGGCAGTCGGGAGTGGGGGCAAGAGACCCAGTACTTC | CASSNGSREWGQETQYF
TRBJ2-7 | - | many | TRBV20-1 | TGCAGTGCTAGCGCGACAGGAACCGTCCTTCCCCTGAACTACGAGCAGTACTTC | CSASATGTVLPLNYEQYF